A selection of T cell receptor beta chains follows, all from one sample in a study of CD8 T cells in Susac syndrome. TCRdb ran MiXCR on the immunoSEQ multiplex PCR reads and lists one entry per CDR3 protein. Of approximately 160,000 distinct CDR3 sequences listed, 92% are singletons. What was sequenced was CD4+ T cells from PBMCs. The receptors stem from a human donor in good health. Each CDR3 is given with its conserved first and last residue. Fields, in order: J gene, V gene, D gene, clone size, CDR3 DNA, CDR3 protein. The D gene is left open where the match is weak. Some rows mark clone size as missing; the rest say once, few, many or name a class of expanded clone.

TRBJ2-5	TRBV29-1	TRBD1	few	TGCAGCGTTGTGACAGGGGTTAACCAAGAGACCCAGTACTTC	CSVVTGVNQETQYF
TRBJ2-1	TRBV20-1	TRBD1	once	TGCAGTGCTCCCAGGGGGTTCTACAATGAGCAGTTCTTC	CSAPRGFYNEQFF
TRBJ2-2	TRBV6-2/TRBV6-3	NA	NA	TGTGCCAGCAGTTACGACGGGTGGGACACCGGGGAGCTGTTTTTT	CASSYDGWDTGELFF
TRBJ1-4	TRBV6-5	TRBD1	NA	TGTGCCAGCAGTTACCCCGGGACAGGGGCCGAAAAACTGTTTTTT	CASSYPGTGAEKLFF
TRBJ2-5	TRBV2	TRBD1	NA	TGTGCCAGCAGTTACGGGACAGGGGAAGAGACCCAGTACTTC	CASSYGTGEETQYF
TRBJ2-7	TRBV7-2	TRBD1	NA	TGTGCCAGCAGCTCCTGGTGGAGGCGGACAGGGGGTTACGAGCAGTACTTC	CASSSWWRRTGGYEQYF
TRBJ1-4	TRBV5-1	NA	NA	TGCGCCAGCAGCCAACAGGGTATCGGAACTAATGAAAAACTGTTTTTT	CASSQQGIGTNEKLFF
TRBJ2-3	TRBV11-2	TRBD2	NA	TGTGCCAGCAGCGGCACAACTAGCGGGAGAGGCACAGATACGCAGTATTTT	CASSGTTSGRGTDTQYF
TRBJ2-1	TRBV7-9	NA	NA	TGTGCCAGCAGCTCAAATGGGACTTGGGAGCAGTTCTTC	CASSSNGTWEQFF
TRBJ2-1	TRBV10-1	TRBD2	NA	TGCGCCAGCAGTGGCGGGAGAGGTTACAATGAGCAGTTCTTC	CASSGGRGYNEQFF
TRBJ2-7	TRBV6-5	NA	NA	TGTGCCAGCAGTTACGGGGGATCCTACGAGCAGTACTTC	CASSYGGSYEQYF
TRBJ2-5	TRBV28	TRBD2	once	TGTGCCAGCATCTCGGAACTAGCGGGAGTGAGGAAGACCCAGTACTTC	CASISELAGVRKTQYF
TRBJ2-5	TRBV2	NA	NA	TGTGCCAGCAGTGAAGCACCCTGGGCTGAGACCCAGTACTTC	CASSEAPWAETQYF
TRBJ1-1	TRBV28	TRBD1	few	TGTGCCAGCAGTCCCGGACAGGGGAGAGCTGAAGCTTTCTTT	CASSPGQGRAEAFF